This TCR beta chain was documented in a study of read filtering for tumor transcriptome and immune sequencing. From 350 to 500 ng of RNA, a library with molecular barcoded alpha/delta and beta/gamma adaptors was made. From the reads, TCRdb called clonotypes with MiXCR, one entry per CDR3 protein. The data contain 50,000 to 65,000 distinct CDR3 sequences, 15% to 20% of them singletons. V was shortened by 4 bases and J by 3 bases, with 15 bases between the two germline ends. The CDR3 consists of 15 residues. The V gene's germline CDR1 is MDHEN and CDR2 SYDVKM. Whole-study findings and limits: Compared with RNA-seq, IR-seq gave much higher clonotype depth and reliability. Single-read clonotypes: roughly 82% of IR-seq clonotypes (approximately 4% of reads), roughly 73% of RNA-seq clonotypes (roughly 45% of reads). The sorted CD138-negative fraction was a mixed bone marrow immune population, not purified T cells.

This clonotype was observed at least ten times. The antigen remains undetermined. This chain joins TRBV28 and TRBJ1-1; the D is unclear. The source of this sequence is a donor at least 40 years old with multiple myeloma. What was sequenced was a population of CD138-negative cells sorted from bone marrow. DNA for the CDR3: TGTGCCAGCAGTTCCTCGGAGGTAGGGTACACTGAAGCTTTCTTT. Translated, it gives CASSSSEVGYTEAFF.